This TCR beta chain derives from a study of cytomegalovirus exposure and HLA in healthy donors. Study overall: Among about 200 million T cells, an earlier analysis found 90 million to 130 million unique TCR beta sequences. Study-wide results and limits: An analysis that came later showed most CMV-associated TCR beta chains appearing HLA-restricted. A later examination showed that TCR association rates differed by HLA locus, with DRB1 most and HLA-C fewest.

The PCR employed 60 Vbeta primers together with 13 Jbeta primers. The assay was immunoSEQ multiplex PCR, and TCRdb's table has in-frame clones only and misses some. The table shows approximately 190,000 clones, with about nine tenths occurring only once. Note on this clone: The antigen is unknown.

This receptor was obtained from a boy younger than 10 in good health and CMV-seronegative. Material for sequencing was PBMCs.

CDR3 DNA sequence: TGTGCCCACGCATGGCAGGGAAGAGAGACCCAGTACTTC. This encodes CAHAWQGRETQYF. The chain combines TRBV9 with TRBJ2-5; D possibly corresponds to TRBD1 (5 bases). The germline V and J ends were trimmed by 10 bases and 4 bases, with 17 bases remaining between them. This CDR3 spans 13 amino acids. Germline V lookup: CDR1 SGDLS, CDR2 YYNGEE.